This T cell receptor (beta chain) came from a study of T-cell memory formation after mild COVID-19. TCRdb called the 5' RACE reads again in MiXCR, with one record for every CDR3 protein. The data hold 150,000 or so distinct CDR3 sequences, with under 30% observed a single time. CDR1 and CDR2 from the germline V gene are SGHRS and YFSETQ. The CDR3 covers 13 residues. On this clonotype itself: One end of the junction varies from germline; a read error may be responsible.

Sequenced sample: PBMCs or a T cell subset sorted from them (not recorded which). The chain joins TRBV5-1 to TRBJ2-1; D is undetermined. The sequence was obtained from an adult woman who had mild COVID-19 (a few samples of this study predate the infection). Cell type and time point are not known. In DNA, the CDR3 is TGCGCCAGCAGCTTTACGGGTCTGGATGAGAAGTTCTTC. This sequence encodes CASSFTGLDEKFF.